These 19 T cell receptor beta chains came from one sample sequenced in a study of cytomegalovirus exposure and HLA in healthy donors (dated by TCRdb to about 2017). The library was prepared using the immunoSEQ multiplex PCR assay. The multiplex PCR relied on a mix of 60 forward primers for TCR Vbeta segments and 13 reverse primers for TCR Jbeta segments. The clones in this table, taken by TCRdb from immuneACCESS, are in-frame only. Not every clone is retained; where verified, under half of the shortfall comes from an unresolved V gene, and the cause of the rest is unknown. The table for this sample lists approximately 210,000 clones; roughly 77% of them were counted only once. The ten largest clones take up around 0.38% of the sample. Sequenced material: PBMCs. Receptors originate from a male donor in good health and CMV-seropositive.

V and J are TRBV11-2 and TRBJ2-7; perhaps TRBD2 as D (6 bases). The germline V gene encodes CDR1 SGHAT and CDR2 FQNNGV. This CDR3 comprises 17 residues. The V gene lost 1 base and the J gene lost 2 bases, with 18 bases spanning the gap. CDR3 nucleotides: TGTGCCAGCAGCTTAGTTGTGGGTAGCGGCGCCCCCTACGAGCAGTACTTC. This sequence encodes CASSLVVGSGAPYEQYF.

The chain couples TRBV4-1 to TRBJ1-1, with D unresolved. CDR3 length equals 14 residues. Trimming left V 5 bases short and J 4 bases short, with 14 bases between. Germline values: CDR1 MGHRA, CDR2 YSYEKL. In DNA, the CDR3 is TGCGCCAGCAGCAGAGATTCTCGAGTCACTGAAGCTTTCTTT. It codes for CASSRDSRVTEAFF.

The chain carries TRBV14 and TRBJ1-1; D unresolved. V lost 2 bases and J lost 5, with 9 bases in between. The CDR3 spans 13 residues. The germline CDR1 and CDR2 sequences are SGHDN and FVKESK. CDR3 sequence reads: CASSQSRSTEAFF. The DNA of the CDR3 is TGTGCCAGCAGCCAAAGTCGGTCGACTGAAGCTTTCTTT. The variable domain in full, with the rest retrieved from reference TRBV14 and TRBJ1-1, is EAGVTQFPSHSVIEKGQTVTLRCDPISGHDNLYWYRRVMGKEIKFLLHFVKESKQDESGMPNNRFLAERTGGTYSTLKVQPAELEDSGVYFCASSQSRSTEAFFGQGTRLTVV.

This clone showed up just once. The chain carries TRBV4-2 and TRBJ2-1; TRBD2 is a possible D gene (6 bases). Germline V gene sequence: CDR1 LGHNA, CDR2 YNFKEQ. Trimming removed 8 bases at V and 8 bases at J, with 19 bases between. CDR3 length equals 14 residues. The CDR3 reads CASRNPGDHYEQFF. The CDR3 bases are TGTGCCAGCCGCAACCCGGGGGATCATTATGAGCAGTTCTTC.

This chain connects TRBV9 to TRBJ2-5, with 7 bases fitting TRBD2. CDR1 is SGDLS, CDR2 YYNGEE, per germline. With 2 bases clipped from V and 0 bases from J, the junction kept 7 bases outside the gene matches. The CDR3 spans 16 residues. CDR3 in DNA: TGTGCCAGCAGCGTTACTAGCGCCCGTGACCAAGAGACCCAGTACTTC. Translating gives CASSVTSARDQETQYF.

On this clone: A read error may account for a junction end that differs from germline. The chain links TRBV18 to TRBJ2-7, with a weak D call TRBD1 (6 bases). Germline loops: CDR1 KGHSH, CDR2 LQKENI. The CDR3 runs 15 residues. The CDR3 bases are TGTGCCAGCTCATCACCGACAGGCCTCTCCTACGAGCAGTACTTC. This gives the protein CASSSPTGLSYEQYF.

CDR3 nucleotide sequence: TGTGCCAGTAGTATTTTGGGCGTGTCTGAAGCTTTCTTT. Amino acids: CASSILGVSEAFF. V is TRBV19 and J is TRBJ1-1, with unresolved D. The CDR3 has 13 residues. Germline CDR1 reads LNHDA; CDR2 reads SQIVND (reference sequence). Trimming took off 3 bases at V and 6 bases at J, with 11 bases between the two ends. Drawing the rest from reference TRBV19 and TRBJ1-1, the complete variable domain is DGGITQSPKYLFRKEGQNVTLSCEQNLNHDAMYWYRQDPGQGLRLIYYSQIVNDFQKGDIAEGYSVSREKKESFPLTVTSAQKNPTAFYLCASSILGVSEAFFGQGTRLTVV.

This clone showed up just once. The CDR3 DNA sequence: TGTGCCAGTAGTCCTTCGGGACTAGCGACCTCCTACGAGCAGTACTTC. Its translation is CASSPSGLATSYEQYF. V usage is TRBV19 and J usage is TRBJ2-7; TRBD2 aligns across 10 bases. CDR1 is LNHDA and CDR2 is SQIVND in the germline V gene (reference sequence). Losses at the gene ends were 5 bases for V and 0 bases for J; bases not matched to a gene: 7. CDR3 size: 16 residues. Full variable domain (outside the CDR3, taken from reference TRBV19 and TRBJ2-7): DGGITQSPKYLFRKEGQNVTLSCEQNLNHDAMYWYRQDPGQGLRLIYYSQIVNDFQKGDIAEGYSVSREKKESFPLTVTSAQKNPTAFYLCASSPSGLATSYEQYFGPGTRLTVT.

This clone was counted once. The rearrangement joins TRBV28 to TRBJ1-3, with 11 bases fitting TRBD1. The V gene end was trimmed by 4 bases and the J gene end by 3 bases; junction bases not matched to a gene: 5. The CDR3 has 16 amino acids. The germline gives CDR1 MDHEN, CDR2 SYDVKM. The CDR3 DNA is TGTGCCAGCAGTTATGAGGGGACAGGGGGTGGAAACACCATATATTTT. It yields the protein CASSYEGTGGGNTIYF.

V is TRBV9 and J is TRBJ1-2; TRBD1 might be the D (6 bases). CDR1 and CDR2 (germline): SGDLS, YYNGEE. There are 14 residues in the CDR3. With 3 bases removed from V and 4 bases from J, the gap between germline ends came to 13 bases. The CDR3 DNA reads as TGTGCCAGCAGCGCGTCGACAGGCACCTATGGCTACACCTTC. It yields the protein CASSASTGTYGYTF.

This clone was found a few times. V is TRBV4-3 and J is TRBJ2-7; a weak D match, TRBD2 (5 bases). This CDR3 contains 16 residues. Germline CDR1 reads LGHNA; CDR2 reads YSLEER. Trimming pared 3 bases from V and 0 bases from J, leaving 15 bases between. In DNA form, the CDR3 reads TGCGCCAGCAGCCAGACCTGGGGTGGGAGCTCCTACGAGCAGTACTTC. This codes for CASSQTWGGSSYEQYF.

The genes are TRBV11-3 and TRBJ2-1; 12 bases line up with TRBD2. V shed 3 bases and J 6 bases; nucleotides not matched to a gene: 6. This CDR3 is built from 16 residues. Germline assignment: CDR1 SGHNT and CDR2 YENEEA. The CDR3 DNA reads as TGTGCCAGCAGCTTCCTAGCGGGAGGGCCGGGCAATGAGCAGTTCTTC. It translates to CASSFLAGGPGNEQFF.

The chain links TRBV19 to TRBJ2-3, with 10 nucleotides matching TRBD2. Germline trimming cut 8 bases from V and 6 bases from J; bases unmatched to any gene: 5. This CDR3 is 13 amino acids long. CDR1 is LNHDA and CDR2 is SQIVND in the germline V gene (reference sequence). The CDR3 DNA is TGTGCCAGTGTAGCGGGAGGAGTGGATACGCAGTATTTT. Translated: CASVAGGVDTQYF.

The chain is built from TRBV5-4 and TRBJ2-2; D perhaps matches TRBD2 (6 bases). Trimming shortened V by 0 bases and J by 6 bases, and 12 bases separated the two germline ends. Germline V gene lookup returns CDR1 SGHNT and CDR2 YYREEE (reference sequence). This CDR3 region has 15 residues. The DNA for the CDR3 is TGTGCCAGCAGCTTGGTGGAGGGGCGAGCCGGGGAGCTGTTTTTT. Translation: CASSLVEGRAGELFF. The entire variable domain, with the rest obtained from reference TRBV5-4 and TRBJ2-2, is as follows: ETGVTQSPTHLIKTRGQQVTLRCSSQSGHNTVSWYQQALGQGPQFIFQYYREEENGRGNFPPRFSGLQFPNYSSELNVNALELDDSALYLCASSLVEGRAGELFFGEGSRLTVL.

The V call is TRBV11-2, the J call TRBJ1-3; the match to TRBD1 covers 10 bases. This CDR3 spans 19 amino acids. CDR1 and CDR2 from the germline V gene are SGHAT and FQNNGV. Losses at the gene ends were 5 bases for V and 0 bases for J; bases not matched to a gene: 13. In DNA form, the CDR3 reads TGTGCCAGCAGCGCCCAGGGACAGGGGAGGGCTAACTCTGGAAACACCATATATTTT. It yields the protein CASSAQGQGRANSGNTIYF.

Concerning this clone: Other DNA sequences of this sample code for an identical CDR3. The rearrangement links TRBV5-6 to TRBJ2-1; TRBD2 matches at 11 bases. This CDR3 region has 16 residues. The ends lost 1 base at V and 7 bases at J; junction bases unmatched: 7. Germline CDR1 SGHDT, CDR2 YYEEEE. In nucleotides, the CDR3 is TGTGCCAGCAGCTTGCGAGGGACTAGCGGAAGGAATGAGCAGTTCTTC. It is translated as CASSLRGTSGRNEQFF. The full variable domain, rest sourced from reference TRBV5-6 and TRBJ2-1, is DAGVTQSPTHLIKTRGQQVTLRCSPKSGHDTVSWYQQALGQGPQFIFQYYEEEERQRGNFPDRFSGHQFPNYSSELNVNALLLGDSALYLCASSLRGTSGRNEQFFGPGTRLTVL.

This clone was seen just once. V usage is TRBV11-3 and J usage is TRBJ2-1; TRBD1 might be the D (5 bases). This CDR3 is built from 12 residues. The germline V gene has CDR1 SGHNT and CDR2 YENEEA. The ends were cut back, 4 bases at V and 7 bases at J, with 8 bases in the middle. CDR3 nucleotides: TGTGCCAGCAGCTCCAGGGAAAATGAGCAGTTCTTC. Protein sequence: CASSSRENEQFF. The full variable domain, with the rest looked up from reference TRBV11-3 and TRBJ2-1, is EAGVVQSPRYKIIEKKQPVAFWCNPISGHNTLYWYLQNLGQGPELLIRYENEEAVDDSQLPKDRFSAERLKGVDSTLKIQPAELGDSAVYLCASSSRENEQFFGPGTRLTVL.

This rearrangement joins TRBV9 to TRBJ1-3, with D uncertain. Per the germline V gene, CDR1 is SGDLS and CDR2 is YYNGEE. Trimming shortened V by 0 bases and J by 4 bases, and 8 bases separated the two germline ends. The CDR3 spans 14 residues. The CDR3 is CASSVARSGNTIYF. Here the CDR3 DNA reads TGTGCCAGCAGCGTAGCCAGATCCGGAAACACCATATATTTT. Full variable domain (rest looked up from reference TRBV9 and TRBJ1-3): DSGVTQTPKHLITATGQRVTLRCSPRSGDLSVYWYQQSLDQGLQFLIQYYNGEERAKGNILERFSAQQFPDLHSELNLSSLELGDSALYFCASSVARSGNTIYFGEGSWLTVV.

Concerning this clone: Other DNA sequences from this sample encode an identical CDR3 as well. The chain is built from TRBV7-7 and TRBJ1-1; no reliable D call. CDR1 is SSHAT and CDR2 is FNYEAQ in the germline V gene (reference sequence). V lost 5 bases, J lost 2 bases, and 9 bases lay in between. This CDR3 comprises 13 residues. The CDR3, as DNA: TGTGCCAGCAGCCTTTCGGGTAACACTGAAGCTTTCTTT. Protein sequence: CASSLSGNTEAFF. Full variable domain (missing parts from reference TRBV7-7 and TRBJ1-1): GAGVSQSPRYKVTKRGQDVTLRCDPISSHATLYWYQQALGQGPEFLTYFNYEAQPDKSGLPSDRFSAERPEGSISTLTIQRTEQRDSAMYRCASSLSGNTEAFFGQGTRLTVV.